This TCR beta chain was observed in a study of blood T cell repertoires in COVID-19. About the study: Collection of acute and convalescent COVID-19 samples took place in the United States, Italy and Spain.

The protocol was immunoSEQ multiplex PCR, while the TCRdb copy is restricted to in-frame clones and leaves out a portion. This table holds about 170,000 clones, over 75% found once. CDR3 size: 16 residues. Looked up from germline, CDR1 is SGHVS and CDR2 is FNYEAQ. Trimming stripped 1 base from V and 0 bases from J, with 13 bases between. Sample: PBMCs or T cells enriched from blood (not recorded which). The TCR comes from a human donor with acute COVID-19. The donor label of this sample is uncertain. The chain employs TRBV7-6 and TRBJ2-7, with D tentatively TRBD2 (5 bases). CDR3 residues: CASSLGSVSSSYEQYF. CDR3 in DNA: TGTGCCAGCAGCTTAGGTAGCGTCAGCAGCTCCTACGAGCAGTACTTC.